The rows below give T cell receptor beta chains drawn from one sample of a study of T cell responses to AZD1222 COVID-19 vaccine. TCRdb keeps only in-frame clones here, not all; method: immunoSEQ multiplex PCR. The sample lists 90,000 to 130,000 clones; about 95% were seen once. The specimen was peripheral blood, collected 28 days after the second AZD1222 dose. The source of these receptors is an adult who received the AZD1222 COVID-19 vaccine. The CDR3 runs from the conserved cysteine through the conserved F or W. The D gene is left open where the match is weak.

>TRBV6-5|TRBD1
CASSYSPGQVETQYF
>TRBV7-9|.
CASSLENTGELFF
>TRBV5-1|TRBD1
CASSLEGGDGYTF
>TRBV3-1/TRBV3-2|.
CASSQDLVWGVGGNTIYF
>TRBV6-5|.
CASSYSARSPDGYTF
>TRBV30|TRBD1
CARDRKGTEAFF
>TRBV15|.
CATSRGGMSDEQFF
>TRBV5-4|.
CASSLGATSSSRGYTF
>TRBV18|.
CASSQGRGNSPLHF
>TRBV6-1|.
CASSEMGYEQYF
>TRBV7-9|.
CASSSPSYNEQFF
>TRBV7-9|.
CASSLTGPGDSPLHF
>TRBV6-6|TRBD2
CASSYVTGGFYEQYF
>TRBV25-1|.
CASSGRGAAYNEQFF
>TRBV29-1|.
CSVEDDSYEQYF
>TRBV12-3/TRBV12-4|.
CASGGGNEQFF
>TRBV11-3|.
CASSPTDYNEQFF
>TRBV2|TRBD1
CASRDRDRYSNQPQHF
>TRBV19|.
CASSIVGAWNTGELFF
>TRBV6-5|TRBD1
CASSPDRGVKTQYF
>TRBV27|.
CASRPIVGELFF
>TRBV5-4|.
CASSFYLGETDTQYF
>TRBV25-1|.
CASSPIYSLRVNTEAFF
>TRBV7-2|.
CASSQHSTYDGYTF
>TRBV5-6|.
CASSFTGTWKLFF
>TRBV5-5|.
CASSLIQGDGKPQHF
>TRBV7-2|TRBD2
CASSSVWAGESSYEQYF
>TRBV6-5|TRBD1
CASSRDRGVSPLHF
>TRBV12-5|.
CASAFHPDTGTSYEQYF
>TRBV12-5|.
CASGPGGGSNQPQHF
>TRBV27|.
CASRPIQSSYNSPLHF
>TRBV19|.
CASHVAGGRTGELFF
>TRBV4-1|.
CASSQENSNQPQHF
>TRBV5-5|TRBD1
CASSLSEGTGNTGELFF
>TRBV5-4|.
CASSLVSRTIYNEQFF
>TRBV5-1|.
CARRGGDSTDTQYF
>TRBV6-5|.
CASSPAGANVLTF
>TRBV5-5|TRBD1
CASSWDRKGYTF
>TRBV11-3|.
CASSPGGGVANTEAFF
>TRBV5-4|TRBD2
CASSLGPSGRADRELFF
>TRBV6-5|.
CASSYPGVAVDTQYF
>TRBV5-1|TRBD1
CASSLVAGGGYTF